The source of this TCR beta chain is a study of blood T cell repertoires in COVID-19. Seattle enrolled patients during active infection and tracked them longitudinally. This table comes from immunoSEQ multiplex PCR, and its TCRdb copy is limited to in-frame clones, with some not included. The table lists over 130,000 clones, 88% of them singletons. The sequence was obtained from a human donor with COVID-19, enrolled during active disease. The donor label of this sample is uncertain. The sample was peripheral blood.

The CDR3 loop is CASSSSGGASYNEQFF. Here the CDR3 DNA reads TGTGCCAGTAGTTCTAGCGGGGGGGCCTCCTACAATGAGCAGTTCTTC. The chain couples TRBV19 to TRBJ2-1, with 12 bases that match TRBD2. Germline assignment: CDR1 LNHDA and CDR2 SQIVND (reference sequence). V shed 5 bases, J shed 0 bases, and the junction held 2 bases outside the gene matches. The CDR3 loop spans 16 amino acids.